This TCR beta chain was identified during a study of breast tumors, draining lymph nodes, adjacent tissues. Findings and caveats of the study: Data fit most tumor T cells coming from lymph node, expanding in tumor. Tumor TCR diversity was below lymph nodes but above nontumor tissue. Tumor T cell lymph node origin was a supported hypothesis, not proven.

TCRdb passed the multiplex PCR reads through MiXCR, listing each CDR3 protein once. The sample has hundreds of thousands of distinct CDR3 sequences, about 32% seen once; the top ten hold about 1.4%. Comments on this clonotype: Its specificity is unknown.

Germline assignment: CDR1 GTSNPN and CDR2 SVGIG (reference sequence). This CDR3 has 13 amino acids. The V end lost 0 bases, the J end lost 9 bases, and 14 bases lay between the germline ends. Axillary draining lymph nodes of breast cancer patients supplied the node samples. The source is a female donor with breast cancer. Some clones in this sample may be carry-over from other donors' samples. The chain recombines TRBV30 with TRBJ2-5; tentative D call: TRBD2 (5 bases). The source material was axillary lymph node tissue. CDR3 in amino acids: CAWSVNLQEAQYF. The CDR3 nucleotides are TGTGCCTGGAGTGTAAATCTCCAGGAGGCCCAGTACTTC. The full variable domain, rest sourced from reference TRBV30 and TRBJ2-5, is SQTIHQWPATLVQPVGSPLSLECTVEGTSNPNLYWYRQAAGRGLQLLFYSVGIGQISSEVPQNLSASRPQDRQFILSSKKLLLSDSGFYLCAWSVNLQEAQYFGPGTRLLVL.